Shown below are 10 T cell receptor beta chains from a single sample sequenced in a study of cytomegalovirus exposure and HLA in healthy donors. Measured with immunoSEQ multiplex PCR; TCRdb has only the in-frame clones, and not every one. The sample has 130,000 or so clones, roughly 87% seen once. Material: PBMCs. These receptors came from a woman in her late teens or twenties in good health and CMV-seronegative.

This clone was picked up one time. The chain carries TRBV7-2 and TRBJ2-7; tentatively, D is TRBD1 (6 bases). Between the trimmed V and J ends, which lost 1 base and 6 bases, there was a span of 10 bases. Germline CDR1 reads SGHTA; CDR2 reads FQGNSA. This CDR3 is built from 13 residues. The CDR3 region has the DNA TGTGCCAGCAGCTTAGTACAAGGGGGCGAGCAGTACTTC. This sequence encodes CASSLVQGGEQYF.

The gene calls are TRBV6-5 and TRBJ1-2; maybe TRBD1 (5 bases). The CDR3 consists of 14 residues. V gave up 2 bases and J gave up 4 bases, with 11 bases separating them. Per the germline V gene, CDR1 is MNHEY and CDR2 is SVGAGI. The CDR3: CASSYVGASYGYTF. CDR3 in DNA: TGTGCCAGCAGTTACGTTGGGGCTTCCTATGGCTACACCTTC.

The CDR3 loop is CASSLSMGGAQPQHF. CDR3 DNA sequence: TGTGCCAGCAGTTTATCGATGGGGGGGGCTCAGCCCCAGCATTTT. The rearrangement uses TRBV27 and TRBJ1-5; TRBD1 might be the D (6 bases). The CDR3 is made up of 15 amino acids. CDR1 is MNHEY, CDR2 SMNVEV, per germline (reference sequence). V gave up 0 bases and J gave up 6 bases, with 12 bases separating them.

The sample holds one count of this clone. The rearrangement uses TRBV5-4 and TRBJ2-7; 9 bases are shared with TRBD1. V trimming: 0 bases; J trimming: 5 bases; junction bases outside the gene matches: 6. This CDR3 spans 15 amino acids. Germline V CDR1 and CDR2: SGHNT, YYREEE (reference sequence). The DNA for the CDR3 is TGTGCCAGCAGCTTGGGGGGGACAGGGTTTAACGAGCAGTACTTC. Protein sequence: CASSLGGTGFNEQYF.

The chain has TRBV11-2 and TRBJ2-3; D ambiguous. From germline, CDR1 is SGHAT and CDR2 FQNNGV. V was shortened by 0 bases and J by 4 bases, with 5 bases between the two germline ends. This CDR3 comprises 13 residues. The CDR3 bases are TGTGCCAGCAGCTTAGAGTCCGCAGATACGCAGTATTTT. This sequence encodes CASSLESADTQYF.

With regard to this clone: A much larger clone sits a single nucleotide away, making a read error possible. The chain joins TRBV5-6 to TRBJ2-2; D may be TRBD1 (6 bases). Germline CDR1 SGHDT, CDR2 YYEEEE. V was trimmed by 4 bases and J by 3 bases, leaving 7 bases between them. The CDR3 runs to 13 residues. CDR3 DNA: TGTGCCAGCAGCGCAGGGGACACCGGGGAGCTGTTTTTT. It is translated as CASSAGDTGELFF.

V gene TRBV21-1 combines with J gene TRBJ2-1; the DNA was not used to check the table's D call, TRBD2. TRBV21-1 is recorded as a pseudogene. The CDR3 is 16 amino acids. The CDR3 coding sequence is TGTGCCAGCCGGACGGGGGGGGCCAACCTTCGCTCTGAGCAGTTCTTC. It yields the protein CASRTGGANLRSEQFF.

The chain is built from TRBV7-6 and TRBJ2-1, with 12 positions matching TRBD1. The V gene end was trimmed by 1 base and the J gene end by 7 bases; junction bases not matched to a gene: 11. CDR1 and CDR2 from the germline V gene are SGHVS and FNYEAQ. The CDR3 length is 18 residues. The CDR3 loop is CASSLVPGGQGAGNEQFF. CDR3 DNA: TGTGCCAGCAGCTTAGTCCCGGGGGGACAGGGGGCGGGAAATGAGCAGTTCTTC.

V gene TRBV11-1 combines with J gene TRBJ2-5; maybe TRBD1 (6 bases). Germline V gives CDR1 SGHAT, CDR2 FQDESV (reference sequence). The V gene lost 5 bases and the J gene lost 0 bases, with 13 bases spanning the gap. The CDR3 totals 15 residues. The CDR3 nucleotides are TGTGCCAGCAGCCTTACCGACAGGTACCAAGAGACCCAGTACTTC. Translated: CASSLTDRYQETQYF.

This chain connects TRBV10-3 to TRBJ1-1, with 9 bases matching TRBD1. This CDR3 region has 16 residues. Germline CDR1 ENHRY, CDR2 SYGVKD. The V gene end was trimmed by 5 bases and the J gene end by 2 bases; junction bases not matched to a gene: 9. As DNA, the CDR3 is TGTGCCATCAGTCCAATGAAGGACAGGGGAAACACTGAAGCTTTCTTT. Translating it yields CAISPMKDRGNTEAFF.